A single sample is the source of the 19 T cell receptor beta chains below, sequenced in a study of cytomegalovirus exposure and HLA in healthy donors. The study ran its PCR with 60 Vbeta and 13 Jbeta primers. Assay used: immunoSEQ multiplex PCR; TCRdb lists only in-frame clones, some missing. The data hold 150,000 to 180,000 clones, with about three quarters observed a single time. What was sequenced was PBMCs. The receptors shown here come from a woman aged 35 to 49 in good health and CMV-seronegative.

This chain joins TRBV14 and TRBJ1-2; no clear D. Germline lookup yields CDR1 SGHDN and CDR2 FVKESK. The CDR3 is 15 residues long. Trimming left V 0 bases short and J 4 bases short, with 12 bases between. Here the CDR3 DNA reads TGTGCCAGCAGCCAAGATCTCGCGGCTAGCTATGGCTACACCTTC. Its protein is CASSQDLAASYGYTF.

This clone occurred a few times. The V gene is TRBV6-5, the J gene TRBJ1-3, with TRBD1 as a possible D gene (5 bases). V was pared by 6 bases and J by 0 bases, with 12 bases between. CDR1 is MNHEY and CDR2 is SVGAGI in the germline V gene. The CDR3 spans 15 residues. The DNA for the CDR3 is TGTGCCAGCAGCCTTGGGGGGAGCTCTGGAAACACCATATATTTT. Its translation is CASSLGGSSGNTIYF.

This chain's CDR3 is CASSSTGTGAWEAFF. CDR3 bases: TGCGCCAGCAGCTCTACCGGGACAGGGGCTTGGGAAGCTTTCTTT. The chain combines TRBV5-1 with TRBJ1-1, with 10 nucleotides matching TRBD1. Looked up from germline, CDR1 is SGHRS and CDR2 is YFSETQ. The CDR3 loop spans 15 amino acids. Losses at the gene ends were 3 bases for V and 8 bases for J; bases not matched to a gene: 10.

CDR3 amino acids: CASSLGQGINEKLFF. CDR3 DNA: TGTGCCAGCAGCTTGGGGCAGGGCATTAATGAAAAACTGTTTTTT. This chain uses TRBV5-4 with TRBJ1-4; a possible D gene is TRBD1 (5 bases). Trimming shortened V by 0 bases and J by 4 bases, and 10 bases separated the two germline ends. This CDR3 is built from 15 residues. Germline V gives CDR1 SGHNT, CDR2 YYREEE (reference sequence).

The V and J genes are TRBV7-2 and TRBJ2-1, with TRBD2 matching over 8 bases. CDR3 length: 16 residues. The V and J ends lost 4 bases and 5 bases, in that order; junction bases with no gene match: 10. Per germline, CDR1 SGHTA and CDR2 FQGNSA. In DNA form, the CDR3 reads TGTGCCAGCAGCTGGGTGGGAGCGGGGGCCCACAATGAGCAGTTCTTC. Amino acids: CASSWVGAGAHNEQFF.

V usage is TRBV28 and J usage is TRBJ1-2; 7 bases align to TRBD1. Looked up from germline, CDR1 is MDHEN and CDR2 is SYDVKM. The CDR3 is made up of 15 amino acids. The ends lost 5 bases at V and 2 bases at J; junction bases unmatched: 8. The CDR3 sequence: CASSPPGTANYGYTF. CDR3 DNA: TGTGCCAGCAGTCCCCCCGGGACAGCAAACTATGGCTACACCTTC.

The chain employs TRBV28 and TRBJ1-5; 8 positions agree with TRBD1. This CDR3 has 14 residues. V lost 5 bases, J lost 9 bases, and 9 bases stayed unmatched. Germline V CDR1 and CDR2: MDHEN, SYDVKM. CDR3 sequence (DNA): TGTGCCAGCAGTGCAACGGACAGGGTTTTGCCCCAGCATTTT. It yields the protein CASSATDRVLPQHF.

The rearrangement joins TRBV11-2 to TRBJ2-5; unclear D gene. The CDR3 covers 12 residues. Germline V gene data show CDR1 as SGHAT and CDR2 as FQNNGV. V was cut by 1 base and J by 5 bases, with 5 bases left in between. CDR3 protein: CASSLGRETQYF. In nucleotides, the CDR3 is TGTGCCAGCAGCTTAGGTCGGGAGACCCAGTACTTC.

This chain joins TRBV29-1 and TRBJ1-2; D uncertain. In germline, CDR1 is SQVTM, CDR2 ANQGSEA. The CDR3 is 11 amino acids. Between the trimmed V and J ends, which lost 3 bases and 8 bases, there was a span of 10 bases. In DNA form, the CDR3 reads TGCAGCGTTGAGTCGGGAGGAGGCTACACCTTC. Translated, it gives CSVESGGGYTF.

The genes are TRBV4-1 and TRBJ1-2, with D tentatively TRBD1 (5 bases). Trimming removed 4 bases from V and 6 bases from J, with 9 bases in between. Germline V gives CDR1 MGHRA, CDR2 YSYEKL. The CDR3 covers 12 residues. CDR3 nucleotide sequence: TGCGCCAGCAGCCGGGGGGTCGATGGCTACACCTTC. Residues: CASSRGVDGYTF.

The V gene is TRBV7-2, the J gene TRBJ1-5, with 8 bases fitting TRBD1. The CDR3 covers 15 residues. Losses at the gene ends were 6 bases for V and 3 bases for J; bases not matched to a gene: 7. Germline V gene data show CDR1 as SGHTA and CDR2 as FQGNSA. The CDR3 sequence: CASRSQGAVNQPQHF. Written as DNA, the CDR3 is TGTGCCAGCAGGTCCCAGGGGGCAGTCAATCAGCCCCAGCATTTT.

J is TRBJ1-2 and V is TRBV28; no firm D call. CDR3 length equals 10 residues. From germline, CDR1 is MDHEN and CDR2 SYDVKM. Trimming shortened V by 7 bases and J by 8 bases, and 8 bases separated the two germline ends. CDR3 sequence (DNA): TGTGCCAGCATGGGGAGCGGCTACACCTTC. This translates into CASMGSGYTF.

Concerning this clone itself: Sequence at one end of the junction differs from germline and may be a read error. The rearrangement links TRBV6-5 to TRBJ2-4; 8 bases are shared with TRBD2. Germline assignment: CDR1 MNHEY and CDR2 SVGAGI. CDR3 size: 12 residues. The CDR3 here is CASSSLPGLVTF. Written as DNA, the CDR3 is TGTGCCAGCAGTTCTCTTCCGGGACTAGTAACGTTC.

The chain links TRBV5-1 to TRBJ2-1; TRBD1 agrees at 9 bases. The V and J ends lost 4 bases and 4 bases, in that order; junction bases with no gene match: 3. Per the germline V gene, CDR1 is SGHRS and CDR2 is YFSETQ. CDR3 size: 14 residues. CDR3 sequence: CASSAGQGYNEQFF. The CDR3 DNA reads TGCGCCAGCAGCGCCGGACAGGGGTACAATGAGCAGTTCTTC.

V is TRBV10-3 and J is TRBJ1-5; 8 positions match TRBD1. Germline CDR1 reads ENHRY; CDR2 reads SYGVKD. The CDR3 consists of 15 residues. J lost 3 bases, V lost 6 bases, and 7 bases had no gene match. Here the CDR3 reads CAISSTGAPNQPQHF. Here the CDR3 DNA reads TGTGCCATCAGCTCGACAGGGGCTCCCAATCAGCCCCAGCATTTT.

Only one count was recorded for this clone. The CDR3 sequence: CASSLSGLLTDTQYF. DNA of the CDR3: TGCGCCAGCAGCTTGTCCGGACTCCTGACAGATACGCAGTATTTT. The gene calls are TRBV5-1 and TRBJ2-3; maybe TRBD2 (5 bases). V was clipped by 1 base and J by 3 bases, with 12 bases between them. This CDR3 has 15 amino acids. Germline CDR1 and CDR2: SGHRS and YFSETQ.

The gene calls are TRBV6-5 and TRBJ2-7, with 9 bases matching TRBD1. The CDR3 sequence is 15 residues long. Germline CDR1 is MNHEY and CDR2 is SVGAGI. J lost 3 bases, V lost 2 bases, and 5 bases had no gene match. The chain's CDR3 is CASSYAGTGFYEQYF. In DNA, the CDR3 is TGTGCCAGCAGTTACGCGGGGACAGGGTTCTACGAGCAGTACTTC.

This rearrangement joins TRBV19 to TRBJ2-7; D possibly corresponds to TRBD1 (6 bases). This CDR3 has 12 amino acids. The V and J ends lost 2 bases and 7 bases respectively, with 9 bases between them. Germline CDR1 and CDR2: LNHDA and SQIVND (reference sequence). In nucleotides, the CDR3 is TGTGCCAGTAGTATACTCCAGGGGGAGCAGTACTTC. It encodes CASSILQGEQYF.

Worth noting for this clone: At one end the junction does not follow the germline gene, possibly because of a read error. The V gene is TRBV6-5, the J gene TRBJ1-1; D may be TRBD1 (5 bases). Germline values: CDR1 MNHEY, CDR2 SVGAGI. This CDR3 contains 13 residues. The CDR3 nucleotides are TGTGCCAGCAGGGTAGATGGGACTGATGAAACTTTCTTT. It specifies CASRVDGTDETFF.